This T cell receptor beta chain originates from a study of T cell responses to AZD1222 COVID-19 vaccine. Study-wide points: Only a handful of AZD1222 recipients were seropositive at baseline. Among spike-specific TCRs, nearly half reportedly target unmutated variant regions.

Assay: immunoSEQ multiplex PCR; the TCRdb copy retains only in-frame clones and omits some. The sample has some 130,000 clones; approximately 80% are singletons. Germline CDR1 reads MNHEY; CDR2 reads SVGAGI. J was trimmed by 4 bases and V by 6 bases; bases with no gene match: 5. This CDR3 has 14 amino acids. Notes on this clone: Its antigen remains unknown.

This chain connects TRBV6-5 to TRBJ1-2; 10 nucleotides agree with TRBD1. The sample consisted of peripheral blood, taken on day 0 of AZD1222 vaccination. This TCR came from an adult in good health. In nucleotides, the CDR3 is TGTGCCAGCAGCCGGACAGGGGGTGGCTATGGCTACACCTTC. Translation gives CASSRTGGGYGYTF.